This record looks at one T cell receptor beta chain sequence and its context. What it binds is not known. Each TCR library used approximately 500 ng of total RNA and a linear amplification protocol. TCRdb reprocessed the reads with MiXCR, giving one entry per CDR3 protein. The sample includes 150,000 to 200,000 distinct CDR3 sequences, nearly 75% of them seen just once. The record originates from a study of healthy donors' naive CD4 and CD8 T cells. Study conclusions and caveats: Negatively charged CDR3s marked CD8+ lineage; positively charged CDR3s marked CD4+ lineage.

The CDR3 sequence is 12 residues long. V shed 8 bases and J shed 2 bases, with 10 bases lying between them. Germline loops: CDR1 MNHEY, CDR2 SMNVEV (reference sequence). The material sequenced was naive CD4+ and CD8+ T cells sorted from blood, pooled from several donors. The origin of this receptor is a pool of human donors in good health; the sample pools cells from several healthy donors. The rearrangement links TRBV27 to TRBJ2-7; D unclear. In nucleotides, the CDR3 is TGTGCCAGCGGGCCGGTTACCTACGAGCAGTACTTC. Its protein product is CASGPVTYEQYF.